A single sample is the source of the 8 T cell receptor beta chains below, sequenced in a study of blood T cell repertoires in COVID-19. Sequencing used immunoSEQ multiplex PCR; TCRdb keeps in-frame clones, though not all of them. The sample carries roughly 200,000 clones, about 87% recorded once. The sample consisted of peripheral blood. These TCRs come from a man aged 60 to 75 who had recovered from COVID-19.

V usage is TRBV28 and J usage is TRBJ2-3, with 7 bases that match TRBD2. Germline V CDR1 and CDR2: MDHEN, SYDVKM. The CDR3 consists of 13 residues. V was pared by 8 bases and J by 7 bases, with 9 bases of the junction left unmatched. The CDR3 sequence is CASLRAGPNTQYF. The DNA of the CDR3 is TGTGCCAGCTTGCGAGCGGGACCGAATACGCAGTATTTT.

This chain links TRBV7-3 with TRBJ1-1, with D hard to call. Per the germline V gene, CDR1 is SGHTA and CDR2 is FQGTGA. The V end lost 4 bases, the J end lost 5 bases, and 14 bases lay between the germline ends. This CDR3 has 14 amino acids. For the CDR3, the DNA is TGTGCCAGCAGCTCCCAGTACGGCGGGACTGAAGCTTTCTTT. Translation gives CASSSQYGGTEAFF.

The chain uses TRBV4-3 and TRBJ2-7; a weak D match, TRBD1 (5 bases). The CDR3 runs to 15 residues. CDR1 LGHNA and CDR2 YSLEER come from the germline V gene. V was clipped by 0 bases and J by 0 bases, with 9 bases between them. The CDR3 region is CASSQDLDSSYEQYF. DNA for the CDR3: TGCGCCAGCAGCCAAGATCTAGACAGCTCCTACGAGCAGTACTTC.

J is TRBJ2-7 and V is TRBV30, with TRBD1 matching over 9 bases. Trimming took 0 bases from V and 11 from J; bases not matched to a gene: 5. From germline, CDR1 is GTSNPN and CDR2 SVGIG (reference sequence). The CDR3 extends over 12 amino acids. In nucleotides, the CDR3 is TGTGCCTGGAGTGTGGGACAGGGTGGGAAGTACTTC. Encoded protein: CAWSVGQGGKYF.

The CDR3 coding sequence is TGTGCCAGTAGTCGGGGGTTTGGAGCCAACGTCCTGACTTTC. Its protein product is CASSRGFGANVLTF. The chain couples TRBV7-2 to TRBJ2-6; D may be TRBD2 (6 bases). Trimming removed 9 bases from V and 7 bases from J, with 16 bases in between. In germline, CDR1 is SGHTA, CDR2 FQGNSA. There are 14 residues in the CDR3.

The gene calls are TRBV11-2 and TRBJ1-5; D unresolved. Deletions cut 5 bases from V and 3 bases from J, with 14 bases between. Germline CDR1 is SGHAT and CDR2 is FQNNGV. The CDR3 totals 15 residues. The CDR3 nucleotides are TGTGCCAGCAGCCGGGGAGAGGCCCCCAATCAGCCCCAGCATTTT. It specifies CASSRGEAPNQPQHF.

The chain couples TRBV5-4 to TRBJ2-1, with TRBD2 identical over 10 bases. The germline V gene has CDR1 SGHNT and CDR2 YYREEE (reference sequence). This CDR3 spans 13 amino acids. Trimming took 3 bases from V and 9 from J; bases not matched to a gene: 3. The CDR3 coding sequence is TGTGCCAGCAGCTCGACTAGCGGGCTTGAGCAGTTCTTC. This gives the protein CASSSTSGLEQFF.

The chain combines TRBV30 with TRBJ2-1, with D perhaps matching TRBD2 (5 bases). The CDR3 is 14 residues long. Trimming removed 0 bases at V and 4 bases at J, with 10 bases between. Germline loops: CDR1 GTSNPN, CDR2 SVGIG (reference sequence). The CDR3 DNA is TGTGCCTGGAGTGTACCTGGGAGTTACAATGAGCAGTTCTTC. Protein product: CAWSVPGSYNEQFF. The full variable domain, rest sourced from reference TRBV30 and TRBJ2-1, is SQTIHQWPATLVQPVGSPLSLECTVEGTSNPNLYWYRQAAGRGLQLLFYSVGIGQISSEVPQNLSASRPQDRQFILSSKKLLLSDSGFYLCAWSVPGSYNEQFFGPGTRLTVL.